This T cell receptor beta chain derives from a study of blood T cell repertoires in COVID-19. The overall study: Donors in the United States, Italy and Spain gave samples during acute or convalescent COVID-19. The cDNA or gDNA used as material had been derived from T cells, B-cell-depleted T cells, or PBMCs.

Methods used by the authors: Amplification of reference gene primers was used by the study to estimate nucleated cell counts. The assay was immunoSEQ multiplex PCR, and TCRdb's table has in-frame clones only and misses some. The V and J calls and clone size were taken over from that table, and D and trimming were inferred from the DNA. The sample has about 190,000 clones, 78% seen once. Sequencing used peripheral blood. This clonotype was obtained from a woman of 80 years or more with active or convalescent COVID-19.

CDR3 in amino acids: CASSLDGQTNTGELFF. Here the CDR3 DNA reads TGTGCCAGCAGCTTGGATGGCCAGACAAACACCGGGGAGCTGTTTTTT. The chain has TRBV5-6 and TRBJ2-2; no definite D call. CDR3 length: 16 amino acids. Germline V lookup: CDR1 SGHDT, CDR2 YYEEEE. Trimming took off 0 bases at V and 2 bases at J, with 11 bases between the two ends.